A selection of T cell receptor beta chains follows, all from one sample in a study of blood T cell repertoires in COVID-19. Using immunoSEQ multiplex PCR, the repertoire was profiled, and TCRdb retains in-frame clones only, with some absent. The data contain around 340,000 clones, 65% to 90% of them singletons. Sequenced material: PBMCs or T cells enriched from blood (not recorded which). Receptors were obtained from a middle-aged woman with acute COVID-19. Both conserved end residues are part of each CDR3. The D gene is left open where the match is weak. The listing skips clone size in some rows; elsewhere it reads once, few, many or a size class.

-,-,TRBJ2-3,TRBV9,CASTQSGQWADTQYF,TGTGCCAGCACCCAGAGCGGGCAGTGGGCAGATACGCAGTATTTT
TRBD1,-,TRBJ1-1,TRBV28,CASSPTGVYTEAFF,TGTGCCAGCAGTCCCACAGGGGTCTACACTGAAGCTTTCTTT
TRBD2,-,TRBJ2-1,TRBV7-2,CASSLIATSGSRNEQFF,TGTGCCAGCAGCTTAATTGCCACTAGCGGGAGCAGGAATGAGCAGTTCTTC
-,-,TRBJ1-1,TRBV28,CASSSDRSEAFF,TGTGCCAGCAGCTCTGACAGGTCTGAGGCTTTCTTT
-,-,TRBJ1-2,TRBV6-4,CASSDSPWTGSSYGYTF,TGTGCCAGCAGTGACTCCCCCTGGACGGGATCTAGCTATGGCTACACCTTC
-,-,TRBJ2-2,TRBV28,CASSPYAGGGGASGELFF,TGTGCCAGCAGTCCATATGCCGGGGGCGGGGGTGCGTCCGGGGAGCTGTTTTTT
TRBD1,-,TRBJ1-1,TRBV5-4,CASSLAGQSNTEAFF,TGTGCCAGCAGCTTGGCGGGACAGTCGAACACTGAAGCTTTCTTT
TRBD1,-,TRBJ1-1,TRBV9,CASSVQGVNTEAFF,TGTGCCAGCAGCGTACAGGGGGTGAACACTGAAGCTTTCTTT
-,-,TRBJ2-7,TRBV6-1,CASSENVRVGEQYF,TGTGCCAGCAGTGAAAACGTCAGGGTGGGCGAGCAGTACTTC
TRBD2,-,TRBJ2-7,TRBV28,CASSSKPGLAGGRSSYEQYF,TGTGCCAGCAGTTCGAAACCGGGACTAGCGGGAGGGAGGAGCTCCTACGAGCAGTACTTC
TRBD2,once,TRBJ2-1,TRBV9,CASSVSAREGPEQFF,TGTGCCAGCAGCGTATCGGCCAGGGAGGGTCCGGAGCAGTTCTTC
-,-,TRBJ1-5,TRBV5-1,CASSAGEPNQPQHF,TGCGCCAGCAGCGCCGGAGAACCCAATCAGCCCCAGCATTTT
-,-,TRBJ2-2,TRBV19,CASSTTRGTGELFF,TGTGCCAGTAGTACTACTAGAGGCACCGGGGAGCTGTTTTTT
-,-,TRBJ1-4,TRBV5-1,CASSEDLVGLNEKLFF,TGCGCCAGCAGCGAAGACCTAGTGGGGCTAAATGAAAAACTGTTTTTT
-,-,TRBJ1-1,TRBV7-9,CASSHDKNTEAFF,TGTGCCAGCAGCCACGACAAGAACACTGAAGCTTTCTTT
-,-,TRBJ2-5,TRBV3-1/TRBV3-2,CASSQVGLQETQYF,TGTGCCAGCAGCCAAGTGGGGCTGCAAGAGACCCAGTACTTC
TRBD1,few,TRBJ1-2,TRBV15,CATSRDYRQGEDYGYTF,TGTGCCACCAGCAGAGATTATCGACAGGGAGAGGACTATGGCTACACCTTC
TRBD1,once,TRBJ1-1,TRBV3-1/TRBV3-2,CASSQPGTGGTEAFF,TGTGCCAGCAGCCAACCCGGGACAGGGGGCACTGAAGCTTTCTTT
-,-,TRBJ1-3,TRBV7-2,CASSLGGLYLSGNTIYF,TGTGCCAGCAGCTTAGGGGGACTGTATCTCTCTGGAAACACCATATATTTT
-,once,TRBJ1-2,TRBV6-1,CASSDDGTGFSVPGGYTF,TGTGCCAGCAGTGATGACGGGACTGGATTTTCGGTACCAGGTGGCTACACCTTC
TRBD1,-,TRBJ1-1,TRBV9,CASSVGQGRGTEAFF,TGTGCCAGCAGCGTAGGACAGGGGAGAGGCACTGAAGCTTTCTTT
TRBD1,once,TRBJ1-1,TRBV20-1,CRGQGTEAFF,TGCAGGGGACAGGGGACTGAAGCTTTCTTT
TRBD1,-,TRBJ2-6,TRBV5-4,CASNTAGGTGANVLTF,TGTGCCAGCAACACTGCAGGGGGAACAGGGGCCAACGTCCTGACTTTC
-,-,TRBJ2-3,TRBV5-4,CASSPSTDTQYF,TGTGCCAGCAGTCCTAGCACAGATACGCAGTATTTT
-,-,TRBJ1-1,TRBV7-2,CASSLRGWDTEAFF,TGTGCCAGCAGCTTGAGGGGGTGGGACACTGAAGCTTTCTTT